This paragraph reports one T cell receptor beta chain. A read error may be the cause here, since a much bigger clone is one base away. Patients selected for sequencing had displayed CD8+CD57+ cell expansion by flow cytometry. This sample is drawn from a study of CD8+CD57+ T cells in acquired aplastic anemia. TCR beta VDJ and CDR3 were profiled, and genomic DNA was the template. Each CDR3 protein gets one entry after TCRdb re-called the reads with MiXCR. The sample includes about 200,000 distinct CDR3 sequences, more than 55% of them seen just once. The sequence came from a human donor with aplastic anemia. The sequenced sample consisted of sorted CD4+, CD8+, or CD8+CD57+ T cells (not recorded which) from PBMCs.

This chain's CDR3 is CASGPGTYGQYF. For the CDR3, the DNA is TGTGCCAGCGGACCGGGGACCTACGGGCAGTACTTC. This chain connects TRBV12-3 or TRBV12-4 to TRBJ2-7; D tentatively fits TRBD1 or TRBD2 (5 bases each). The CDR3 is made up of 12 amino acids.